The 10 T cell receptor beta chains reported below all come from one sample, sequenced in a study of control samples from healthy donors and cancer patients. The assay was immunoSEQ multiplex PCR, and TCRdb's table has in-frame clones only and misses some. The sample shows roughly 120,000 clones, approximately 90% of them seen only once. Sequencing was done on a sample of blood. These receptors originate from a man aged 50-59 years in good health.

This clone was seen once. This sequence joins TRBV7-6 and TRBJ2-7; tentatively, D is TRBD2 (6 bases). Trimming shortened V by 3 bases and J by 3 bases, and 21 bases separated the two germline ends. CDR1 is SGHVS and CDR2 is FNYEAQ in the germline V gene. This CDR3 is built from 17 residues. The DNA for the CDR3 is TGTGCCAGCAGCTTCGCCGTCCGGGGGTTTGACGTCTACGAGCAGTACTTC. It translates to CASSFAVRGFDVYEQYF.

The chain uses TRBV18 and TRBJ1-6; D is unclear. CDR1 and CDR2 (germline): KGHSH, LQKENI. The CDR3 covers 15 residues. V dropped 5 bases and J dropped 2 bases, with 10 bases sitting between them. The CDR3 is CASSEGAAYNSPLHF. The CDR3 coding sequence is TGTGCCAGCTCAGAGGGCGCTGCCTATAATTCACCCCTCCACTTT.

The V gene is TRBV2, the J gene TRBJ1-5; 9 nucleotides agree with TRBD1. The CDR3 is 14 amino acids. Looked up from germline, CDR1 is SNHLY and CDR2 is FYNNEI. Trimming took 5 bases from V and 4 from J; bases not matched to a gene: 3. The CDR3 nucleotides read TGTGCCAGCAGTACAGACAGGGGGAATCAGCCCCAGCATTTT. Its protein product is CASSTDRGNQPQHF. Complete variable domain (other parts from reference TRBV2 and TRBJ1-5): EPEVTQTPSHQVTQMGQEVILRCVPISNHLYFYWYRQILGQKVEFLVSFYNNEISEKSEIFDDQFSVERPDGSNFTLKIRSTKLEDSAMYFCASSTDRGNQPQHFGDGTRLSIL.

V and J are TRBV3-1 (or the pseudogene TRBV3-2) and TRBJ1-2; D ambiguous. Germline-derived CDR1 and CDR2 are LGHDT and YNNKEL (reference sequence). V was clipped by 4 bases and J by 5 bases, with 5 bases between them. The CDR3 has 11 residues. The DNA of the CDR3 is TGTGCCAGCAGCCTTCATTATGGCTACACCTTC. This sequence encodes CASSLHYGYTF.

The chain is built from TRBV19 and TRBJ1-2; the match to TRBD1 covers 9 bases. The CDR3 contains 16 residues. Germline loops: CDR1 LNHDA, CDR2 SQIVND (reference sequence). V shed 0 bases, J shed 4 bases, and the junction held 6 bases outside the gene matches. The CDR3 sequence: CASSIEPGTGSYGYTF. CDR3 DNA sequence: TGTGCCAGTAGTATAGAGCCCGGGACAGGGTCCTATGGCTACACCTTC.

The rearrangement joins TRBV19 to TRBJ2-1; 7 bases match TRBD1. Germline CDR1 and CDR2: LNHDA and SQIVND (reference sequence). This CDR3 has 14 amino acids. With V trimmed by 4 bases and J by 4 bases, 4 bases remained unmatched. This CDR3 is CASSSRQGYNEQFF. DNA for the CDR3: TGTGCCAGTAGTAGTCGACAGGGATACAATGAGCAGTTCTTC.

The chain is built from TRBV5-8 and TRBJ2-5; D call uncertain. The CDR3 extends over 13 amino acids. Trimming removed 5 bases at V and 5 bases at J, with 13 bases between. CDR1 is SGHTS, CDR2 YDEGEE, per germline. This CDR3 reads CASSPGVGETQYF. DNA for the CDR3: TGTGCCAGCAGTCCTGGGGTTGGGGAGACCCAGTACTTC.

The chain combines TRBV9 with TRBJ2-4, with unresolved D. The germline V gene has CDR1 SGDLS and CDR2 YYNGEE. The length of the CDR3 is 17 residues. The ends were cut back, 0 bases at V and 1 base at J, with 14 bases in the middle. CDR3 nucleotide sequence: TGTGCCAGCAGCGTAGAAGCCCAAAACGGGGCCAAAAACATTCAGTACTTC. Its protein is CASSVEAQNGAKNIQYF.

The chain recombines TRBV7-9 with TRBJ2-7; maybe TRBD1 (5 bases). V lost 2 bases and J lost 0, with 8 bases in between. This CDR3 has 14 residues. Germline loops: CDR1 SEHNR, CDR2 FQNEAQ (reference sequence). The CDR3: CASSLQGYSYEQYF. The CDR3 DNA follows: TGTGCCAGCAGCTTACAGGGTTACTCCTACGAGCAGTACTTC.

This clone showed up just a few times. V gene TRBV2 combines with J gene TRBJ2-5; D is possibly TRBD2 (6 bases). V lost 6 bases to trimming and J lost 5 bases, with 13 bases between them. Germline CDR1 is SNHLY and CDR2 is FYNNEI. The CDR3 loop spans 13 amino acids. CDR3 in amino acids: CASSVTRDETQYF. DNA of the CDR3: TGTGCCAGCAGCGTGACTAGGGATGAGACCCAGTACTTC.